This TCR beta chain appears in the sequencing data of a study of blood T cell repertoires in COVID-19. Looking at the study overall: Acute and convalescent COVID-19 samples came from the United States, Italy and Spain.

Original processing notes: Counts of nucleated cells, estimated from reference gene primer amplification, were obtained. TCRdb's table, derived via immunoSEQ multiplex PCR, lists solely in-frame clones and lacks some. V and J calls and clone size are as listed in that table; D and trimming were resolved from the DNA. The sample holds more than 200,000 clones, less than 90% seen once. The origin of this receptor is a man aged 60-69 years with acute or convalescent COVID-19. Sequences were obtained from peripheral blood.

This chain's CDR3 is CASSPGERPLHF. CDR3 DNA sequence: TGTGCCAGCAGCCCGGGGGAAAGACCCCTCCACTTT. The genes are TRBV3-1 (or the pseudogene TRBV3-2) and TRBJ1-6; D might be TRBD1 (5 bases). The CDR3 sequence is 12 residues long. V lost 4 bases, J lost 12 bases, and 10 bases lay in between. Germline assignment: CDR1 LGHDT and CDR2 YNNKEL (reference sequence).